These 20 T cell receptor beta chains came from one sample sequenced in a study of cytomegalovirus exposure and HLA in healthy donors. The primer mix had 60 Vbeta and 13 Jbeta primers. This table comes from immunoSEQ multiplex PCR, and its TCRdb copy is limited to in-frame clones, with some not included. The sample contains about 160,000 clones, around 82% of which appear only once. Sequencing input: PBMCs. The receptors come from a man aged 45-60 years in good health and CMV-seropositive.

This chain links TRBV5-8 with TRBJ1-5; D uncertain. Between the trimmed V and J ends, which lost 4 bases and 5 bases, there was a span of 22 bases. The CDR3 spans 17 residues. Per germline, CDR1 SGHTS and CDR2 YDEGEE. The CDR3 sequence is CASSLRAGQDGYQPQHF. CDR3 nucleotide sequence: TGTGCCAGCAGCCTGAGGGCGGGTCAGGACGGTTATCAGCCCCAGCATTTT.

Concerning this clone: At one end the junction does not follow the germline gene, possibly because of a read error. The rearrangement joins TRBV9 to TRBJ2-2, with TRBD1 identical over 10 bases. Germline values: CDR1 SGDLS, CDR2 YYNGEE. There are 13 residues in the CDR3. CDR3 bases: TGTGCCAGCAGCGCGCCGGGGACAGGGGCCCTGCTTTTT. Protein product: CASSAPGTGALLF.

As regards this clone: Distinct nucleotide sequences in the sample also encode this CDR3. This rearrangement joins TRBV9 to TRBJ2-7; the match to TRBD1 covers 8 bases. CDR1 is SGDLS and CDR2 is YYNGEE in the germline V gene. The CDR3 spans 14 residues. V was clipped by 4 bases and J by 3 bases; unmatched bases: 6. The CDR3 nucleotides read TGTGCCAGCAGCTTCGGACAGGGAGGCTACGAGCAGTACTTC. The encoded protein is CASSFGQGGYEQYF.

This chain joins TRBV9 and TRBJ1-1, with D perhaps matching TRBD1 (6 bases). This CDR3 has 12 residues. Germline values: CDR1 SGDLS, CDR2 YYNGEE. The V gene lost 0 bases and the J gene lost 8 bases, with 8 bases spanning the gap. CDR3: CASSVGGGEAFF. Here the CDR3 DNA reads TGTGCCAGCAGCGTAGGTGGGGGCGAAGCTTTCTTT.

This chain joins TRBV6-1 and TRBJ2-5, with 9 nucleotides matching TRBD2. V was pared by 5 bases and J by 5 bases, with 9 bases of the junction left unmatched. CDR3 length: 15 residues. From germline, CDR1 is MNHNS and CDR2 SASEGT. CDR3 bases: TGTGCCAGCAGTTGGGCTAGCGGGATCCAGGAGACCCAGTACTTC. Its translation is CASSWASGIQETQYF.

The chain carries TRBV11-2 and TRBJ2-1, with 11 bases fitting TRBD2. J was trimmed by 2 bases and V by 8 bases; bases with no gene match: 2. Germline values: CDR1 SGHAT, CDR2 FQNNGV. This CDR3 is 14 amino acids long. The CDR3 DNA reads as TGTGCCAGCCTACTAGCGGGGGCCTACAATGAGCAGTTCTTC. Translation: CASLLAGAYNEQFF.

The V gene is TRBV18, the J gene TRBJ1-1, with 10 bases identical to TRBD1. The V and J ends lost 5 bases and 3 bases, in that order; junction bases with no gene match: 3. CDR3 length: 14 residues. CDR1 is KGHSH, CDR2 LQKENI, per germline. The CDR3 reads CASSTGQGDTEAFF. The CDR3 DNA reads as TGTGCCAGCTCAACCGGACAGGGGGACACTGAAGCTTTCTTT.

This chain uses TRBV5-6 with TRBJ1-1; 9 nucleotides agree with TRBD1. The CDR3 length is 15 residues. In germline, CDR1 is SGHDT, CDR2 YYEEEE. The trim removed 2 bases at V and 7 bases at J, leaving 9 bases unmatched. The DNA for the CDR3 is TGTGCCAGCAGCTTACTCGGGACAGGGAGGGATGAAGCTTTCTTT. Its protein is CASSLLGTGRDEAFF.

The chain couples TRBV28 to TRBJ2-7; D uncertain. Deletions cut 3 bases from V and 2 bases from J, with 5 bases between. Germline loops: CDR1 MDHEN, CDR2 SYDVKM. This CDR3 region has 12 residues. Here the CDR3 DNA reads TGTGCCAGCAGTTTCGGAGCCTACGAGCAGTACTTC. Its translation: CASSFGAYEQYF.

V is TRBV20-1 and J is TRBJ2-4; 8 bases map to TRBD2. Trimming cost V 4 bases and J 13 bases; bases outside gene matches: 6. Per germline, CDR1 DFQATT and CDR2 SNEGSKA (reference sequence). The length of the CDR3 is 11 residues. CDR3 sequence: CSAMAGGPQYF. CDR3 sequence (DNA): TGCAGTGCTATGGCGGGGGGCCCCCAGTACTTC.

The rearrangement uses TRBV30 and TRBJ1-6; possibly TRBD1 for D (6 bases). Germline loops: CDR1 GTSNPN, CDR2 SVGIG (reference sequence). This CDR3 has 17 residues. V lost 2 bases, J lost 7 bases, and 21 bases lay in between. Here the CDR3 DNA reads TGTGCCTGGAGTCCCCTAGGGGGACGCCTTCGAAATTCACCCCTCCACTTT. Amino acids: CAWSPLGGRLRNSPLHF. The full variable domain, rest sourced from reference TRBV30 and TRBJ1-6, is SQTIHQWPATLVQPVGSPLSLECTVEGTSNPNLYWYRQAAGRGLQLLFYSVGIGQISSEVPQNLSASRPQDRQFILSSKKLLLSDSGFYLCAWSPLGGRLRNSPLHFGNGTRLTVT.

V is TRBV7-9 and J is TRBJ1-6; D not resolved. Germline V gives CDR1 SEHNR, CDR2 FQNEAQ (reference sequence). The CDR3 has 14 amino acids. The V end lost 5 bases, the J end lost 14 bases, and 19 bases lay between the germline ends. This CDR3 is CASSPSEVVGTLHF. For the CDR3, the DNA is TGTGCCAGCAGCCCCTCGGAGGTGGTTGGGACCCTCCACTTT.

The CDR3 region is CASSLDRQGYYEQYF. Written as DNA, the CDR3 is TGTGCCAGCAGTTTAGATCGGCAGGGTTACTACGAGCAGTACTTC. This chain links TRBV27 with TRBJ2-7; D is possibly TRBD1 (5 bases). V was clipped by 2 bases and J by 3 bases, with 14 bases between them. This CDR3 region has 15 residues. Germline V gives CDR1 MNHEY, CDR2 SMNVEV (reference sequence).

The CDR3 coding sequence is TGTGCCAGCAGCCCCCGGGCTAGCGGGGGGGATTTAGTGAATACGCAGTATTTT. This sequence encodes CASSPRASGGDLVNTQYF. This chain links TRBV7-3 with TRBJ2-3; 12 bases are shared with TRBD2. Trimming took 5 bases from V and 7 from J; bases not matched to a gene: 16. Per the germline V gene, CDR1 is SGHTA and CDR2 is FQGTGA. CDR3 length equals 18 residues.

The gene calls are TRBV14 and TRBJ2-7; 10 nucleotides align to TRBD1. V was pared by 3 bases and J by 6 bases, with 11 bases of the junction left unmatched. The germline V gene has CDR1 SGHDN and CDR2 FVKESK. This CDR3 is built from 16 residues. The CDR3 sequence: CASSHVPGQGPTEQYF. The CDR3 region has the DNA TGTGCCAGCAGCCATGTACCGGGACAGGGGCCCACCGAGCAGTACTTC.

V gene TRBV5-1 combines with J gene TRBJ2-7, with no clear D. The CDR3 loop spans 15 amino acids. The V gene's germline CDR1 is SGHRS and CDR2 YFSETQ. Trimming removed 2 bases at V and 1 base at J, with 13 bases between. The CDR3 spells CASSLRSPRSYEQYF. For the CDR3, the DNA is TGCGCCAGCAGCTTAAGGTCTCCCAGGTCCTACGAGCAGTACTTC.

The CDR3 loop is CASSRDSGATYNEQFF. CDR3 nucleotide sequence: TGCGCCAGCAGCAGGGACTCTGGGGCGACCTACAATGAGCAGTTCTTC. The chain links TRBV4-3 to TRBJ2-1, with D possibly being TRBD2 (6 bases). The CDR3 runs 16 residues. Germline V CDR1 and CDR2: LGHNA, YSLEER. The ends were cut back, 5 bases at V and 2 bases at J, with 16 bases in the middle.

The chain carries TRBV18 and TRBJ2-3; tentatively, D is TRBD1 (5 bases). In germline, CDR1 is KGHSH, CDR2 LQKENI. Trimming pared 6 bases from V and 2 bases from J, leaving 15 bases between. The CDR3 totals 15 residues. CDR3 amino acids: CASSQRQLDTDTQYF. CDR3 nucleotide sequence: TGTGCCAGCTCCCAGAGACAGTTAGACACAGATACGCAGTATTTT.

Note on this clone: This same CDR3 is encoded by further DNA sequences in the sample. In DNA form, the CDR3 reads TGTGCCACCAGCAGAGAGGGGCAGGGGGTCTACAATGAGCAGTTCTTC. It translates to CATSREGQGVYNEQFF. The gene calls are TRBV15 and TRBJ2-1, with 7 nucleotides matching TRBD1. The CDR3 contains 16 residues. Germline trimming cut 0 bases from V and 3 bases from J; bases unmatched to any gene: 5. Germline loops: CDR1 LNHNV, CDR2 YYDKDF (reference sequence). Based on the CDR3 plus reference TRBV15 and TRBJ2-1, the full variable domain is DAMVIQNPRYQVTQFGKPVTLSCSQTLNHNVMYWYQQKSSQAPKLLFHYYDKDFNNEADTPDNFQSRRPNTSFCFLDIRSPGLGDTAMYLCATSREGQGVYNEQFFGPGTRLTVL.

The chain couples TRBV6-6 to TRBJ1-1, with D unclear. This CDR3 is built from 13 residues. The V end was cut by 7 bases, the J end by 5 bases, with 14 bases between. Germline V gene lookup returns CDR1 MNHNY and CDR2 SVGAGI (reference sequence). In DNA form, the CDR3 reads TGTGCCAGCAATCCGACTACGGGGACTGAAGCTTTCTTT. Translated: CASNPTTGTEAFF.